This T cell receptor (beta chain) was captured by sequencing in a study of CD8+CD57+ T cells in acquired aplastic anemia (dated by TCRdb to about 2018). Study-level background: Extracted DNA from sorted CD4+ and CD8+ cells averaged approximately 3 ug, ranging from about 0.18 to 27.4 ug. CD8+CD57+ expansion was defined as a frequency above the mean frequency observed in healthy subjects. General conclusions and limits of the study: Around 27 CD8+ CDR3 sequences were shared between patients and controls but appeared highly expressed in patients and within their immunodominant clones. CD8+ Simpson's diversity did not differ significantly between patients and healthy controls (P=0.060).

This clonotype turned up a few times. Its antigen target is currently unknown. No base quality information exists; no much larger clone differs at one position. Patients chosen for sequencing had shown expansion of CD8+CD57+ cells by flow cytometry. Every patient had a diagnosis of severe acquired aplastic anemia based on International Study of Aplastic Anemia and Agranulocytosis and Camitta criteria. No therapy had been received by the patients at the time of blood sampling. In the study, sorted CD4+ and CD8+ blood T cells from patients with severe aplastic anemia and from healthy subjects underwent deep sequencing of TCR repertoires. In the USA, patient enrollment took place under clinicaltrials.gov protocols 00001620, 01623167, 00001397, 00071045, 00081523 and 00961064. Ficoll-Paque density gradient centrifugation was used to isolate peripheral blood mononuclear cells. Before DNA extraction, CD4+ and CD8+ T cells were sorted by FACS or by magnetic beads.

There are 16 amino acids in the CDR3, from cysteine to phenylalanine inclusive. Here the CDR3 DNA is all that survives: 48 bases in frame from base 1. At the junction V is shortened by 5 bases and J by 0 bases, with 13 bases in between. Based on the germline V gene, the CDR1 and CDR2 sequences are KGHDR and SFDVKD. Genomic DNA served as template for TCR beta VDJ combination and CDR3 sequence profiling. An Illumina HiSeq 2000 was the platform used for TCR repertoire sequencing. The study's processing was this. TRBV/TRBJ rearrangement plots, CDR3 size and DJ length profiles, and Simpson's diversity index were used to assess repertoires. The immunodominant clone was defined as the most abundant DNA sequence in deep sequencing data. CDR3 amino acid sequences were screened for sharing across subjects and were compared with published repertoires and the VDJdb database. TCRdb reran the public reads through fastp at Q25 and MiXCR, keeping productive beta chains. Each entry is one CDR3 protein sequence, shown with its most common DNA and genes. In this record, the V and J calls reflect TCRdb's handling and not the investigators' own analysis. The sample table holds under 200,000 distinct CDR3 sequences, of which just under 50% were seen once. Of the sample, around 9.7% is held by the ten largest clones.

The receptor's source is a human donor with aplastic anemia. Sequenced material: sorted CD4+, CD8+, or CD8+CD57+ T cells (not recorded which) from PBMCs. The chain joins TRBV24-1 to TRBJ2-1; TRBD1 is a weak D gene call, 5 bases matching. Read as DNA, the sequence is TGTGCCACCAGTGGTTTTAGGACAAGCTCCTACAATGAGCAGTTCTTC. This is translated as CATSGFRTSSYNEQFF.